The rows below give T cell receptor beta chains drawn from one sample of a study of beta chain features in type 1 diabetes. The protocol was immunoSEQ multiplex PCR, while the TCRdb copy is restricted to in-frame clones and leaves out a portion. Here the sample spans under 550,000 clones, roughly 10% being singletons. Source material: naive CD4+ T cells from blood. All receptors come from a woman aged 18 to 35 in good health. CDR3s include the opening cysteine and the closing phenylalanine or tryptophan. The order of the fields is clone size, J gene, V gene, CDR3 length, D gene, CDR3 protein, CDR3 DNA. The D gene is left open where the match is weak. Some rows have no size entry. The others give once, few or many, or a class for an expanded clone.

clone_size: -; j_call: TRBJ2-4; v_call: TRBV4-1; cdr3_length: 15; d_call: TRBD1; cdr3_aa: CASSQDGQARNIQYF; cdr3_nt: TGCGCCAGCAGCCAAGATGGACAGGCTCGGAACATTCAGTACTTC
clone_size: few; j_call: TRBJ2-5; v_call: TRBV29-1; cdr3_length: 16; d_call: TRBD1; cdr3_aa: CSVFNTGTGGEETQYF; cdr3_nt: TGCAGCGTTTTCAACACCGGGACAGGGGGAGAAGAGACCCAGTACTTC
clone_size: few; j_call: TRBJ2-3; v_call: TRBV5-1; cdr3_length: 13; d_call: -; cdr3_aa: CASSFEAPDTQYF; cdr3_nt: TGCGCCAGCAGCTTTGAAGCGCCAGATACGCAGTATTTT
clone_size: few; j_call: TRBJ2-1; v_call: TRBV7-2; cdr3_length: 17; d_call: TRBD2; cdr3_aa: CASSSISGRSSYNEQFF; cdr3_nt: TGTGCCAGCAGCTCAATCAGCGGGAGGTCCTCCTACAATGAGCAGTTCTTC
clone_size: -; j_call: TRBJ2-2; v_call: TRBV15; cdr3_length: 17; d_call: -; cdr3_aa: CAPSRDRVQGSTGELFF; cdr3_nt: TGTGCCCCCAGCAGAGATAGGGTACAGGGAAGCACCGGGGAGCTGTTTTTT
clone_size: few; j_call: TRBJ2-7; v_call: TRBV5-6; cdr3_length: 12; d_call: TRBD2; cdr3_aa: CASSLPSGIENF; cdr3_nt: TGTGCCAGCAGCTTGCCTAGCGGGATTGAGAACTTC
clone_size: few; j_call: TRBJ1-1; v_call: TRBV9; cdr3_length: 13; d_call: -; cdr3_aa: CASSVGRDTEAFF; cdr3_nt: TGTGCCAGCAGCGTAGGACGAGACACTGAAGCTTTCTTT
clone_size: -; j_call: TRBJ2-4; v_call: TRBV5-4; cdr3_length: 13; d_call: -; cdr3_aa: CASRTVGRNIQYF; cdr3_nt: TGTGCCAGCAGGACGGTTGGGAGAAACATTCAGTACTTC
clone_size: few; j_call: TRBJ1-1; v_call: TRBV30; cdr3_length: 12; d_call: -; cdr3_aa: CAWSQGGTEAFF; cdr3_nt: TGTGCCTGGAGCCAAGGGGGCACTGAAGCTTTCTTT
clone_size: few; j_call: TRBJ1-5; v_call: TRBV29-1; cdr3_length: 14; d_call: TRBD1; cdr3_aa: CSASTGHSNQPQHF; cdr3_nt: TGCAGCGCCTCGACAGGGCACAGCAATCAGCCCCAGCATTTT
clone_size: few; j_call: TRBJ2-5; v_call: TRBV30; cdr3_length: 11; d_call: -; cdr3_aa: CAWSVGETQYF; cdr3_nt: TGTGCCTGGAGTGTGGGAGAGACCCAGTACTTC
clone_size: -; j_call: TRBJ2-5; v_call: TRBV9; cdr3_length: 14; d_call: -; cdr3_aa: CASSVASGLETQYF; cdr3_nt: TGTGCCAGCAGCGTAGCTTCGGGGCTGGAGACCCAGTACTTC
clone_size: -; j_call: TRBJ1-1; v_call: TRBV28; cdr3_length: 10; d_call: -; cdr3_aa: CASSLKKTFF; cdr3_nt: TGTGCCAGCAGTTTAAAGAAGACTTTCTTT
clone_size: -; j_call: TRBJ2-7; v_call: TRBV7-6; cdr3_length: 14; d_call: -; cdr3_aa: CASSPPLAGYEQYF; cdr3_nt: TGTGCCAGCAGCCCGCCGTTGGCGGGATACGAGCAGTACTTC
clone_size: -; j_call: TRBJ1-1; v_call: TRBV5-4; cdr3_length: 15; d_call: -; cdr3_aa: CASSLAHGPNTEAFF; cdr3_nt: TGTGCCAGCAGCTTGGCCCATGGGCCGAACACTGAAGCTTTCTTT
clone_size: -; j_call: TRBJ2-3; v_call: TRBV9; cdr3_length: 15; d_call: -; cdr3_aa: CASSVEGRGSDTQYF; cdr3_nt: TGTGCCAGCAGCGTAGAAGGTCGTGGGTCAGATACGCAGTATTTT
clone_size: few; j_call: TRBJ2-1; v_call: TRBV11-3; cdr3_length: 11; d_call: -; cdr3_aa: CASSKVAEQFF; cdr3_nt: TGTGCCAGCAGCAAGGTTGCTGAGCAGTTCTTC
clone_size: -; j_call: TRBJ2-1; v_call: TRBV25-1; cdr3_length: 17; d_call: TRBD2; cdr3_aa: CASSEKGLAGGYNEQFF; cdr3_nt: TGTGCCAGCAGTGAAAAAGGACTAGCGGGAGGGTACAATGAGCAGTTCTTC
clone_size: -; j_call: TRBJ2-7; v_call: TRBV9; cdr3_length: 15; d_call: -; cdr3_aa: CASSPQNRVPGEQYF; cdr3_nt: TGTGCCAGCAGCCCCCAAAACAGGGTTCCAGGCGAGCAGTACTTC
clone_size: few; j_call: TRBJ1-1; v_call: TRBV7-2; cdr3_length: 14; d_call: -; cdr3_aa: CASRQGAGTTEAFF; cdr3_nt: TGTGCCAGCAGACAAGGAGCAGGGACCACTGAAGCTTTCTTT
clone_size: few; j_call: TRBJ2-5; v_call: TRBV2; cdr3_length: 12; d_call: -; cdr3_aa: CASVSGYETQYF; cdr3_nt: TGTGCCAGCGTATCAGGGTATGAGACCCAGTACTTC
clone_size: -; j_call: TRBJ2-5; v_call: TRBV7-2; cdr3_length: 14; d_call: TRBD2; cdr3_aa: CASSLRGAQETQYF; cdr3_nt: TGTGCCAGCAGCCTGCGGGGGGCGCAGGAGACCCAGTACTTC
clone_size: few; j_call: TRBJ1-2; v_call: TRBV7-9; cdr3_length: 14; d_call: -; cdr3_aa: CASSHSWGTYGYTF; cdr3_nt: TGTGCCAGCAGCCACAGTTGGGGCACGTATGGCTACACCTTC